A selection of T cell receptor beta chains follows, all from one sample in a study of shared clonotypes between healthy human individuals. Produced via immunoSEQ multiplex PCR; TCRdb's table is partial and in-frame only. The data show 2.3 million or so clones, more than 80% seen once. Sequenced sample: naive CD4+ T cells from PBMCs. These receptors were collected from a man younger than 35 in good health. Some clones in this sample may be carry-over from other donors' samples. Each CDR3 is given with its conserved first and last residue. D genes are given only for firm matches. Only part of the rows carry a size: once, few, many, or a class if the clone is expanded.

abundance | j_gene | v_gene | d_gene | CDR3nt | CDR3aa
NA | TRBJ2-7 | TRBV5-1 | TRBD2 | TGCGCCAGCAGCTGGACTAGCGGGAGTGCGGGCTCCTACGAGCAGTACTTC | CASSWTSGSAGSYEQYF
NA | TRBJ2-7 | TRBV28 | TRBD1 | TGTGCCAGCCAACGCGGGACAGGACGCAACTCCGAGCAGTACTTC | CASQRGTGRNSEQYF
NA | TRBJ1-4 | TRBV18 | TRBD1 | TGTGCCAGCTCACGAGGGGACAGGGGCCGGAATGAAAAACTGTTTTTT | CASSRGDRGRNEKLFF
NA | TRBJ1-5 | TRBV12-2 | NA | TGTGCAAGTCGCTTAGGGGGACGAAGGCTTAGCAATCAGCCCCAGCATTTT | CASRLGGRRLSNQPQHF
NA | TRBJ1-4 | TRBV5-8 | NA | TGTGCCAGCAGCTTGGCCGGGGGGGGCTTGGGAGAAAAACTGTTTTTT | CASSLAGGGLGEKLFF
NA | TRBJ2-1 | TRBV4-2 | NA | TGTGCCAGCAGCCAAGAAGTATCGAGGTCGACTATCTTCAATGAGCAGTTCTTC | CASSQEVSRSTIFNEQFF
NA | TRBJ2-1 | TRBV27 | TRBD2 | TGTGCCAGCAGCTTATACTTGGGTCTAGCGGGAAGCTCCTACAATGAGCAGTTCTTC | CASSLYLGLAGSSYNEQFF
NA | TRBJ1-2 | TRBV19 | NA | TGTGCCAGTATTGACGGGACTAACTATGGCTACACCTTC | CASIDGTNYGYTF
NA | TRBJ2-1 | TRBV5-1 | TRBD1 | TGCGCCAGCAGCGTGGCCGGACAGGGGTACAATGAGCAGTTCTTC | CASSVAGQGYNEQFF
NA | TRBJ2-7 | TRBV5-1 | TRBD1 | TGCGCCAGCAGCTTTACAGGGGAATACGAGCAGTACTTC | CASSFTGEYEQYF
NA | TRBJ2-2 | TRBV9 | NA | TGTGCCAGCAGCGTACAGCCGGGAGCGAACACCGGGGAGCTGTTTTTT | CASSVQPGANTGELFF
NA | TRBJ1-5 | TRBV18 | NA | TGTGCCAGCTCACCACCAGGGGGAAGTTACCAGCCCCAGCATTTT | CASSPPGGSYQPQHF
few | TRBJ1-1 | TRBV2 | NA | TGTGCCAGGCTTGGGGGGGAAGCTTTCTTT | CARLGGEAFF
once | TRBJ2-7 | TRBV2 | TRBD1 | TGTGCCAGCAGAGTAATAGGGACAGGGGGAAGGGAGCAGTACTTC | CASRVIGTGGREQYF
NA | TRBJ2-3 | TRBV9 | NA | TGTGCCAGCAGCGTCACGGCGGGCACAGATACGCAGTATTTT | CASSVTAGTDTQYF
NA | TRBJ1-1 | TRBV2 | TRBD1 | TGTGCCAGCAGCGGGACAGGGAGCACTGAAGCTTTCTTT | CASSGTGSTEAFF
NA | TRBJ1-2 | TRBV28 | TRBD1 | TGTGCCAGCAGTTCTCTGAGCAGGGCAGGGGGTGGCTACACCTTC | CASSSLSRAGGGYTF
NA | TRBJ2-7 | TRBV28 | NA | TGTGCCAGCAGTTTAGTTGGGGGGCACGAGCAGTACTTC | CASSLVGGHEQYF
few | TRBJ1-5 | TRBV29-1 | NA | TGCAGCGTTGAAGGGACCGATAATCAGCCCCAGCATTTT | CSVEGTDNQPQHF
few | TRBJ1-5 | TRBV28 | NA | TGTGCCAGCAATCCCCTGGGGGCCGGAAGCAATCAGCCCCAGCATTTT | CASNPLGAGSNQPQHF
NA | TRBJ1-2 | TRBV10-3 | TRBD1 | TGTGCCATCAGTTGGACAGGGAACTATGGCTACACCTTC | CAISWTGNYGYTF
NA | TRBJ1-4 | TRBV28 | TRBD1 | TGTGCCAGCAGTTCCGGGACAGAGTATGAAAAACTGTTTTTT | CASSSGTEYEKLFF
NA | TRBJ1-5 | TRBV7-8 | TRBD1 | TGTGCCAGCAGTACTCAGGGGGGGCCCCAGCATTTT | CASSTQGGPQHF
NA | TRBJ2-3 | TRBV10-2 | NA | TGCGCCAGCAGTGGTGGCGGTTACACAGATACGCAGTATTTT | CASSGGGYTDTQYF
NA | TRBJ1-2 | TRBV6-5 | TRBD1 | TGTGCCAGCAGGCTCCGACAGGGGGTATATGGCTACACCTTC | CASRLRQGVYGYTF
NA | TRBJ1-1 | TRBV4-1 | NA | TGCGCCAGCAGCCAAGATCTCGCAAGAAAGTTGGGGGGAGTGGCTTTCTTT | CASSQDLARKLGGVAFF
NA | TRBJ2-1 | TRBV27 | NA | TGTGCCAGCAGTCCAACAAGGATAAGTATGTCGGAGCAGTTCTTC | CASSPTRISMSEQFF
NA | TRBJ2-5 | TRBV5-1 | TRBD1 | TGCGCCAGCAGCCGACAGGGCCGACAAGAGACCCAGTACTTC | CASSRQGRQETQYF
NA | TRBJ2-3 | TRBV4-1 | TRBD1 | TGCGCCAGCAGCCAGAGCCCCCCGACAGGGTTGAGCACAGATACGCAGTATTTT | CASSQSPPTGLSTDTQYF
NA | TRBJ2-7 | TRBV28 | TRBD1 | TGTGCCAGCAGTTCCCAGGGACAGGGGGCCTACGAGCAGTACTTC | CASSSQGQGAYEQYF
NA | TRBJ1-5 | TRBV5-1 | TRBD1 | TGCGCCAGCAGCCCCCTCGGGGACAGGGGCCAGCCCCAGCATTTT | CASSPLGDRGQPQHF
NA | TRBJ2-1 | TRBV5-1 | TRBD2 | TGCGCCAGCAGCTTGGTAGCGGGAGTCTCCTACAATGAGCAGTTCTTC | CASSLVAGVSYNEQFF
NA | TRBJ2-3 | TRBV6-5 | NA | TGTGCCAGCAGGACCCAGAATACGCAGTATTTT | CASRTQNTQYF
NA | TRBJ2-1 | TRBV6-5 | TRBD1 | TGTGCCAGCAGTTACCGGGACAGGGGGCAAAATGAGCAGTTCTTC | CASSYRDRGQNEQFF
NA | TRBJ2-1 | TRBV7-9 | TRBD2 | TGTGCCAGCAGCTTTTTAGCGGGCTACAATGAGCAGTTCTTC | CASSFLAGYNEQFF
NA | TRBJ2-7 | TRBV5-4 | NA | TGTGCCAGCAGCTTCGCAGGCTCCTACGAGCAGTACTTC | CASSFAGSYEQYF
NA | TRBJ2-1 | TRBV15 | TRBD2 | TGTGCCACCCGGACTAGCGGGAACCACAATGAGCAGTTCTTC | CATRTSGNHNEQFF
few | TRBJ2-1 | TRBV6-1 | TRBD1 | TGTGCCAGCAGTCTACAGGGGTACAATGAGCAGTTCTTC | CASSLQGYNEQFF
NA | TRBJ2-1 | TRBV28 | TRBD1 | TGTGCCAGCAGTTTATTGGGGACAGGAAAGCACAATGAGCAGTTCTTC | CASSLLGTGKHNEQFF
many | TRBJ2-6 | TRBV6-4 | NA | TGTGCCAGCAGTACTAGTTCTGGGGCCAACGTCCTGACTTTC | CASSTSSGANVLTF
NA | TRBJ2-1 | TRBV10-3 | TRBD2 | TGTGCCATCAGTGACCGGGGGGAACGTGAGCAGTTCTTC | CAISDRGEREQFF
NA | TRBJ1-5 | TRBV28 | NA | TGTGCCAGTTCACCCAGACAGTCTCATCAGCCCCAGCATTTT | CASSPRQSHQPQHF
NA | TRBJ2-2 | TRBV5-1 | TRBD2 | TGCGCCAGCAGCTTGTTCGGTAGCGGGACTGACGGGGAGCTGTTTTTT | CASSLFGSGTDGELFF
once | TRBJ1-4 | TRBV5-1 | NA | TGCGCCAGCAGCTTGGGACGGACTGAAAAACTGTTTTTT | CASSLGRTEKLFF
NA | TRBJ2-7 | TRBV28 | TRBD2 | TGTGCCAGCAGTTCGAAGGGACTAGCGGGAGGAGGGCAGTACTTC | CASSSKGLAGGGQYF
NA | TRBJ2-5 | TRBV6-5 | TRBD1 | TGTGCCAGCAGAGCTGTAGACAGGGCTGGAGAGACCCAGTACTTC | CASRAVDRAGETQYF
once | TRBJ2-5 | TRBV18 | TRBD1 | TGTGCCAGCTCACCGGACAGGGCTTCACAAGAGACCCAGTACTTC | CASSPDRASQETQYF
NA | TRBJ1-2 | TRBV29-1 | NA | TGCAGCGCCGAGATACAGGGAGGTAATGGCTACACCTTC | CSAEIQGGNGYTF
NA | TRBJ2-3 | TRBV25-1 | TRBD2 | TGTGCCAGCAGTCCACTAATGTGGGTAGCGGGTCCAGATACGCAGTATTTT | CASSPLMWVAGPDTQYF
NA | TRBJ2-7 | TRBV28 | NA | TGTGCCAGCAGTTTCGAGACAGGTCTGAACGAGCAGTACTTC | CASSFETGLNEQYF
NA | TRBJ2-3 | TRBV28 | TRBD2 | TGTGCCAGCAGTCTCGCAGCGGGATGGGGAGATACGCAGTATTTT | CASSLAAGWGDTQYF
once | TRBJ1-1 | TRBV7-9 | TRBD1 | TGTGCCAGCAGCTTCGGACAGGGGAACGCTGAAGCTTTCTTT | CASSFGQGNAEAFF
NA | TRBJ2-1 | TRBV4-3 | NA | TGCGCCAGCAGCCAAGATCTTACTAGCTCCTACAATGAGCAGTTCTTC | CASSQDLTSSYNEQFF
NA | TRBJ1-1 | TRBV7-6 | NA | TGTGCCAGCAGCTTACTGATCGAGAACACTGAAGCTTTCTTT | CASSLLIENTEAFF
NA | TRBJ1-5 | TRBV28 | NA | TGTGCCAGCAACGAGGGGCATCAGCCCCAGCATTTT | CASNEGHQPQHF
once | TRBJ2-1 | TRBV15 | NA | TGTGCCAGTAGGTCCTACAATGAGCAGTTCTTC | CASRSYNEQFF